A single sample is the source of the 24 T cell receptor beta chains below, sequenced in a study of T cell repertoires in cytomegalovirus infection (dated by TCRdb to about 2019). Sequencing relied on an Illumina HiSeq 1500. The public reads were reanalyzed by TCRdb: fastp trimming at Q25, MiXCR alignment, in-frame beta chains only. When rows share a CDR3 protein, they turn into one entry using the most common DNA and genes. The sample table shows 740,000 or so distinct CDR3 sequences, and 35% are seen once. More than 2.5% of the sample lies in the top ten. Sequenced: PBMCs. These receptors were collected from a human donor in good health (CMV status not recorded). Some clones in this sample may be carry-over from other donors' samples.

This clonotype was seen at least ten times. The chain recombines TRBV7-2 with TRBJ1-6, with 7 bases that match TRBD1. The V gene end was trimmed by 5 bases and the J gene end by 7 bases; junction bases not matched to a gene: 14. This CDR3 comprises 17 residues. CDR1 and CDR2 from the germline V gene are SGHTA and FQGNSA. The CDR3 loop reads CASSPRQGGSNNSPLHF. Here the CDR3 DNA reads TGTGCCAGCAGCCCGCGACAGGGCGGTTCGAACAATTCACCCCTCCACTTT.

This clonotype was seen repeatedly, ten times or more. The chain couples TRBV7-2 to TRBJ2-7; 14 nucleotides line up with TRBD2. The V gene's germline CDR1 is SGHTA and CDR2 FQGNSA. Germline trimming cut 1 base from V and 6 bases from J; bases unmatched to any gene: 2. The CDR3 has 15 amino acids. In DNA, the CDR3 is TGTGCCAGCAGCTTAGTTGGGACTAGCGGGAGCGAGCAGTACTTC. Its protein product is CASSLVGTSGSEQYF.

The V gene is TRBV3-1, the J gene TRBJ1-1; 7 bases agree with TRBD1. The V segment lost 2 bases and the J segment 5 bases; nucleotides outside the gene matches: 5. The CDR3 is made up of 14 amino acids. Germline V gives CDR1 LGHDT, CDR2 YNNKEL (reference sequence). The CDR3 is CASSQKGAVTEAFF. In DNA form, the CDR3 reads TGTGCCAGCAGCCAAAAGGGGGCTGTGACTGAAGCTTTCTTT.

The genes are TRBV20-1 and TRBJ1-1; D gene uncertain. Between the trimmed V and J ends, which lost 3 bases and 4 bases, there was a span of 12 bases. CDR1 DFQATT and CDR2 SNEGSKA come from the germline V gene (reference sequence). This CDR3 is built from 13 residues. The CDR3, as DNA: TGCAGTGCTAGTAGGGCGGGAACCACTGAAGCTTTCTTT. This codes for CSASRAGTTEAFF.

Only a few counts were recorded for this clonotype. This chain joins TRBV5-1 and TRBJ1-1, with D hard to call. The CDR3 sequence is 14 residues long. The V gene's germline CDR1 is SGHRS and CDR2 YFSETQ. V was pared by 2 bases and J by 1 base, with 9 bases between. CDR3 coding DNA: TGCGCCAGCAGCTTCAAACAGCGGAACACTGAAGCTTTCTTT. It codes for CASSFKQRNTEAFF.

This clonotype was counted only a few times. The chain uses TRBV28 and TRBJ2-3; D might be TRBD1 (5 bases). V was cut by 10 bases and J by 6 bases, with 8 bases left in between. Germline V gene sequence: CDR1 MDHEN, CDR2 SYDVKM. The CDR3 covers 10 residues. CDR3 DNA sequence: TGTGCCACCTCAGGGGATACGCAGTATTTT. Translated, it gives CATSGDTQYF. The whole variable domain, filled in from reference TRBV28 and TRBJ2-3, reads DVKVTQSSRYLVKRTGEKVFLECVQDMDHENMFWYRQDPGLGLRLIYFSYDVKMKEKGDIPEGYSVSREKKERFSLILESASTNQTSMYLCATSGDTQYFGPGTRLTVL.

This chain joins TRBV19 and TRBJ2-2, with 7 bases that match TRBD1. In germline, CDR1 is LNHDA, CDR2 SQIVND (reference sequence). The CDR3 is 15 amino acids. Trimming at V came to 5 bases and at J to 6 bases, leaving 9 bases not matched to a gene. DNA of the CDR3: TGTGCCAGTAGTCCCCTGGACAGGTTTCCCGGGGAGCTGTTTTTT. The encoded protein is CASSPLDRFPGELFF.

This chain uses TRBV6-2 or TRBV6-3 with TRBJ2-5, with D perhaps TRBD2 (7 bases). Germline CDR1 is MNHEY and CDR2 is SVGEGT. This CDR3 spans 14 amino acids. Trimming left V 2 bases short and J 4 bases short, with 11 bases between. CDR3 loop: CASSYPGGRETQYF. The DNA for the CDR3 is TGTGCCAGCAGTTACCCGGGGGGCCGAGAGACCCAGTACTTC.

The rearrangement links TRBV11-2 to TRBJ1-6; perhaps TRBD1 as D (5 bases). The CDR3 sequence is 15 residues long. With 4 bases removed from V and 6 bases from J, the gap between germline ends came to 13 bases. CDR1 is SGHAT, CDR2 FQNNGV, per germline. Here the CDR3 reads CASSSLKGSNSPLHF. The CDR3 DNA reads TGTGCCAGCAGCTCTTTAAAGGGGAGTAATTCACCCCTCCACTTT.

This clonotype was observed a handful of times. The chain joins TRBV28 to TRBJ1-2, with 7 bases lining up with TRBD1. The CDR3 runs 12 residues. Losses at the gene ends were 5 bases for V and 4 bases for J; bases not matched to a gene: 1. Germline V CDR1 and CDR2: MDHEN, SYDVKM. The CDR3 spells CASSDRVYGYTF. CDR3 in DNA: TGTGCCAGCAGTGACAGGGTCTATGGCTACACCTTC.

Only one count was recorded for this clonotype. V usage is TRBV28 and J usage is TRBJ1-4, with no clear D. CDR3 size: 15 residues. Germline V gene lookup returns CDR1 MDHEN and CDR2 SYDVKM. The V and J ends lost 3 bases and 5 bases respectively, with 13 bases between them. DNA of the CDR3: TGTGCCAGCAGTTTCATTGGTCGCCTGAATGAAAAACTGTTTTTT. Its protein is CASSFIGRLNEKLFF.

Note on this clonotype: The junction differs from germline at one of its ends, possibly a read error. The chain joins TRBV7-7 to TRBJ2-5; D is perhaps TRBD2 (5 bases). Germline values: CDR1 SSHAT, CDR2 FNYEAQ (reference sequence). The CDR3 has 14 amino acids. The CDR3 loop is CASSLAHRGESQYF. Here the CDR3 DNA reads TGTGCTAGCAGCTTAGCACACCGGGGAGAGTCCCAGTACTTC.

The rearrangement links TRBV28 to TRBJ2-7; D might be TRBD1 (6 bases). The CDR3 loop spans 12 amino acids. Germline CDR1 is MDHEN and CDR2 is SYDVKM. V was pared by 7 bases and J by 6 bases, with 13 bases between. Written as DNA, the CDR3 is TGTGCCAGCAATCACAGGGATGCCGAGCAGTACTTC. Translation gives CASNHRDAEQYF.

The J gene is TRBJ1-2, the V gene TRBV6-6; D unresolved. V lost 8 bases and J lost 6, with 28 bases in between. The CDR3 contains 17 residues. From germline, CDR1 is MNHNY and CDR2 SVGAGI (reference sequence). The CDR3, as DNA: TGTGCCAGCTACCGACTTTACATGGGCGCGCGATTGGATGGCTACACCTTC. Residues: CASYRLYMGARLDGYTF.

The CDR3: CASSRTSGGSKGGELFF. The CDR3 nucleotides are TGCGCCAGCAGCCGGACTAGCGGGGGGTCGAAAGGCGGGGAGCTGTTTTTT. The chain recombines TRBV5-1 with TRBJ2-2; TRBD2 agrees at 14 bases. In germline, CDR1 is SGHRS, CDR2 YFSETQ. The V segment lost 4 bases and the J segment 7 bases; nucleotides outside the gene matches: 9. The CDR3 has 17 amino acids.

This clonotype occurred many times. This chain links TRBV7-2 with TRBJ2-5; TRBD2 agrees at 10 bases. There are 17 residues in the CDR3. Germline CDR1 and CDR2: SGHTA and FQGNSA. After removal of 1 base from V and 5 bases from J, the junction contained 10 bases not matched to a gene. The CDR3 loop reads CASSLVVLAGERETQYF. For the CDR3, the DNA is TGTGCCAGCAGCTTAGTAGTCCTAGCGGGAGAAAGGGAGACCCAGTACTTC.

The chain links TRBV29-1 to TRBJ2-3; 9 bases are shared with TRBD2. V shed 4 bases and J 2 bases; nucleotides not matched to a gene: 13. The CDR3 runs to 17 residues. From germline, CDR1 is SQVTM and CDR2 ANQGSEA. CDR3 residues: CSVAGLASVGHTDTQYF. DNA of the CDR3: TGCAGCGTTGCGGGACTAGCCAGTGTGGGGCACACAGATACGCAGTATTTT.

V is TRBV19 and J is TRBJ1-1; no clear D. Trimming left V 0 bases short and J 4 bases short, with 12 bases between. The germline CDR1 and CDR2 sequences are LNHDA and SQIVND (reference sequence). The CDR3 covers 15 residues. The CDR3 reads CASSIDGPGITEAFF. The DNA of the CDR3 is TGTGCCAGTAGTATAGATGGTCCGGGGATCACTGAAGCTTTCTTT.

Many counts were recorded for this clonotype. This chain connects TRBV12-3 or TRBV12-4 to TRBJ2-5; no definite D call. V shed 5 bases and J shed 5 bases, with 9 bases lying between them. The CDR3 has 12 amino acids. The CDR3 reads CASSRGGETQYF. The CDR3, as DNA: TGTGCCAGCAGTCGAGGTGGGGAGACCCAGTACTTC.

The rearrangement uses TRBV28 and TRBJ1-2; D is uncertain. Germline V gene sequence: CDR1 MDHEN, CDR2 SYDVKM. The CDR3 consists of 13 residues. Trimming left V 5 bases short and J 2 bases short, with 9 bases between. Here the CDR3 reads CASSPGWNYGYTF. DNA of the CDR3: TGTGCCAGCAGTCCCGGCTGGAACTATGGCTACACCTTC.

This clonotype was seen only a few times. This chain connects TRBV7-9 to TRBJ2-7, with TRBD1 as a possible D gene (5 bases). V lost 1 base, J lost 3 bases, and 13 bases lay in between. The CDR3 covers 15 residues. The V gene's germline CDR1 is SEHNR and CDR2 FQNEAQ (reference sequence). The CDR3 DNA reads TGTGCCAGCAGCTTAGGCCCTACAGGTGACTACGAGCAGTACTTC. Translating gives CASSLGPTGDYEQYF.

In this sample, this clonotype turned up many times. The chain carries TRBV7-8 and TRBJ2-3; tentatively, D is TRBD1 (6 bases). V was cut by 5 bases and J by 4 bases, with 16 bases left in between. Germline V CDR1 and CDR2: SGHVS, FQNEAQ. The CDR3 runs 15 residues. The CDR3 sequence is CASSHTGIGADTQYF. CDR3 nucleotide sequence: TGTGCCAGCAGCCACACAGGGATTGGGGCAGATACGCAGTATTTT.

The V gene is TRBV27, the J gene TRBJ1-5; D possibly corresponds to TRBD1 (6 bases). The ends were cut back, 6 bases at V and 10 bases at J, with 19 bases in the middle. The CDR3 has 14 residues. Looked up from germline, CDR1 is MNHEY and CDR2 is SMNVEV (reference sequence). This CDR3 is CASRIQGGSVPQHF. CDR3 nucleotide sequence: TGTGCCAGCAGGATACAGGGAGGGTCGGTTCCCCAGCATTTT.

This clonotype was detected only a few times. The chain links TRBV27 to TRBJ1-4; D call uncertain. V was cut by 3 bases and J by 12 bases, with 11 bases left in between. In germline, CDR1 is MNHEY, CDR2 SMNVEV (reference sequence). This CDR3 region has 12 residues. The CDR3 spells CASSFQLGELFF. DNA of the CDR3: TGTGCCAGCAGTTTCCAGTTAGGTGAACTGTTTTTT.